This TCR beta chain was sequenced in a study of response to subunit inactivated influenza vaccine. The CDR3 sequence is 13 residues long. CDR1 DFQATT and CDR2 SNEGSKA come from the germline V gene (reference sequence). With V trimmed by 7 bases and J by 5 bases, 5 bases remained unmatched. TCRdb ran MiXCR on the RT-PCR reads and lists one entry per CDR3 protein. The data hold about 540,000 distinct CDR3 sequences, with roughly 25% observed a single time. These sequences were also reported in another study, on T cells expressing NK-cell markers. That report notes: Scientists made TCR beta cDNA using 5'RACE template switching with UMIs. The authors sequenced eight donors, of whom seven were HCMV-seropositive and one was seronegative. T cells sorted in several experiments were restricted to alpha-beta TCR T cells by an anti-gamma-delta TCR antibody. In a handful of donors, these clonotypes also led the CD3+CD56-NKG2C+ fraction.

This TCR derives from a man aged 50-60 years who received an inactivated influenza vaccine. Sequencing used CD4+ T cells sorted from PBMCs, obtained roughly 13 days after vaccination. The rearrangement joins TRBV20-1 to TRBJ2-5; 12 bases agree with TRBD2. The chain's CDR3 is CSGLAGDMETQYF. In nucleotides, the CDR3 is TGCAGTGGACTAGCGGGAGACATGGAGACCCAGTACTTC.